The rows below give T cell receptor beta chains drawn from one sample of a study of OX40 agonist ivuxolimab in advanced cancers. Sequencing was performed with immunoSEQ multiplex PCR; in TCRdb, only in-frame clones are kept and a portion is missing. The sample holds tens of thousands of clones; about 79% are singletons and the top ten take 30% to 35%. Sequencing used CD4+ or CD8+ T cells sorted from blood, obtained in a trial of the OX40 agonist ivuxolimab. The receptors derive from an adult with an advanced solid tumor such as melanoma, head and neck, liver or kidney cancer. Both conserved end residues are part of each CDR3. The D gene is left open where the match is weak. The size of a clone is reported for some rows only, either as once, few or many, or as a class for expanded clones.

j_call: TRBJ2-1
clone_size: -
d_call: -
v_call: TRBV19
cdr3_nt: TGTGCCAGTAGTATAGATCCAGCGGGCTACAATGAGCAGTTCTTC
cdr3_aa: CASSIDPAGYNEQFF

j_call: TRBJ2-7
clone_size: few
d_call: -
v_call: TRBV10-3
cdr3_nt: TGTGCCATCAGTGAGTCTTGGGTTATCGAGCAGTACTTC
cdr3_aa: CAISESWVIEQYF

j_call: TRBJ2-7
clone_size: -
d_call: TRBD2
v_call: TRBV10-2
cdr3_nt: TGCGCCAGCAGTTCCTGGACTAGCGACTCCTACGAGCAGTACTTC
cdr3_aa: CASSSWTSDSYEQYF

j_call: TRBJ1-2
clone_size: few
d_call: -
v_call: TRBV7-9
cdr3_nt: TGTGCCAGCAGCTTAGCAGAAGGAAACTATGGCTACACCTTC
cdr3_aa: CASSLAEGNYGYTF

j_call: TRBJ2-1
clone_size: -
d_call: TRBD2
v_call: TRBV11-3
cdr3_nt: TGTGCCAGCAGCTTAGGAGGGACTAGCGGGATAGTCTTC
cdr3_aa: CASSLGGTSGIVF

j_call: TRBJ2-5
clone_size: -
d_call: -
v_call: TRBV20-1
cdr3_nt: TGCAGTGCTTCGCCGGGGGAGACCCAGTACTTC
cdr3_aa: CSASPGETQYF

j_call: TRBJ1-2
clone_size: once
d_call: -
v_call: TRBV18
cdr3_nt: TGTGCCAGCTCACCACCCATCCTACAAGGGGGTGGCTACACCTTC
cdr3_aa: CASSPPILQGGGYTF

j_call: TRBJ1-1
clone_size: -
d_call: -
v_call: TRBV9
cdr3_nt: TGTGCCAGCAGCGTAGCGTCGGCTAGGGGGTCTGGGAACACTGAAGCTTTCTTT
cdr3_aa: CASSVASARGSGNTEAFF

j_call: TRBJ1-6
clone_size: -
d_call: TRBD1
v_call: TRBV18
cdr3_nt: TGTGCCAGCCGAGAGGGACAGGGTTCACCCCTCCACTTT
cdr3_aa: CASREGQGSPLHF

j_call: TRBJ2-7
clone_size: -
d_call: -
v_call: TRBV5-4
cdr3_nt: TGTGCCAGCAGCTTGGGACAGGCTCCCTCCTACGAGCAGTACTTC
cdr3_aa: CASSLGQAPSYEQYF

j_call: TRBJ1-3
clone_size: -
d_call: -
v_call: TRBV7-9
cdr3_nt: TGTGCCAGCAGCCCACCTGGAAACACCATATATTTT
cdr3_aa: CASSPPGNTIYF

j_call: TRBJ2-6
clone_size: -
d_call: -
v_call: TRBV6-1
cdr3_nt: TGTGCCAGCAGTGAAGCGGGGGGGAGGGGGTTCGGCCCCTCTGGGGCCAACGTCCTGACTTTC
cdr3_aa: CASSEAGGRGFGPSGANVLTF

j_call: TRBJ2-1
clone_size: few
d_call: -
v_call: TRBV7-6
cdr3_nt: TGTGCCAGCAGCTTAGCGCACCAGAAGACGAATGAGCAGTTCTTC
cdr3_aa: CASSLAHQKTNEQFF

j_call: TRBJ1-1
clone_size: few
d_call: -
v_call: TRBV25-1
cdr3_nt: TGTGCCAGCAGTGCGAGACACATATCTGAAGCTTTCTTT
cdr3_aa: CASSARHISEAFF

j_call: TRBJ1-6
clone_size: -
d_call: -
v_call: TRBV5-8
cdr3_nt: TGTGCCAGCAGCTTAACAGGGCTACCCCTCCACTTT
cdr3_aa: CASSLTGLPLHF

j_call: TRBJ1-2
clone_size: -
d_call: -
v_call: TRBV27
cdr3_nt: TGTGCCAGCGGGGGGGAGCCCTTTATGCGGGGCTACACCTTC
cdr3_aa: CASGGEPFMRGYTF

j_call: TRBJ2-7
clone_size: -
d_call: -
v_call: TRBV11-1
cdr3_nt: TGTGCCAGCACGGCTGATCGGAGGGCCTACGAGCAGTACTTC
cdr3_aa: CASTADRRAYEQYF

j_call: TRBJ1-5
clone_size: few
d_call: -
v_call: TRBV7-9
cdr3_nt: TGTGCCAGCAGCTTAGACAGCAAAGATCAGCCCCAGCATTTT
cdr3_aa: CASSLDSKDQPQHF

j_call: TRBJ2-7
clone_size: -
d_call: TRBD1
v_call: TRBV7-2
cdr3_nt: TGTGCCAGCAGCTTAGGGACAGGGGCCTACGAGCAGTACTTC
cdr3_aa: CASSLGTGAYEQYF

j_call: TRBJ1-1
clone_size: -
d_call: -
v_call: TRBV9
cdr3_nt: TGTGCCAGCAGCGTAGCTGGTGCCCCGGCGGCCACTGAAGCTTTCTTT
cdr3_aa: CASSVAGAPAATEAFF

j_call: TRBJ2-6
clone_size: -
d_call: -
v_call: TRBV6-4
cdr3_nt: TGTGCCAGCAGTAGAGAGCGACCACGACAAAGTCGGGCCAACGTCCTGACTTTC
cdr3_aa: CASSRERPRQSRANVLTF

j_call: TRBJ2-5
clone_size: -
d_call: -
v_call: TRBV5-6
cdr3_nt: TGTGCCAGCAGCTTTTTCGGTCTCACCGGTCACCAAGAGACCCAGTACTTC
cdr3_aa: CASSFFGLTGHQETQYF

j_call: TRBJ2-2
clone_size: few
d_call: -
v_call: TRBV27
cdr3_nt: TGTGCCAGCAGTTTATATTCCGGGACTTTGAACACCGGGGAGCTGTTTTTT
cdr3_aa: CASSLYSGTLNTGELFF

j_call: TRBJ1-6
clone_size: -
d_call: -
v_call: TRBV19
cdr3_nt: TGTGCCAGTAGTAGGCGGACAGTCTTACGAAATTCACCCCTCCACTTT
cdr3_aa: CASSRRTVLRNSPLHF

j_call: TRBJ2-7
clone_size: -
d_call: -
v_call: TRBV5-1
cdr3_nt: TGCGCCAGCAGCCGGGGTGGTTTACTGGACGAGCAGTACTTC
cdr3_aa: CASSRGGLLDEQYF

j_call: TRBJ1-3
clone_size: -
d_call: -
v_call: TRBV19
cdr3_nt: TGTGCCAGCCTAAATGGGCGAGGTGGAAACACCATATATTTT
cdr3_aa: CASLNGRGGNTIYF

j_call: TRBJ1-1
clone_size: -
d_call: -
v_call: TRBV18
cdr3_nt: TGTGCCAGCCGCCTGGTTTTGGGGGACACTGAAGCTTTCTTT
cdr3_aa: CASRLVLGDTEAFF

j_call: TRBJ2-7
clone_size: -
d_call: TRBD2
v_call: TRBV4-1
cdr3_nt: TGCGCCAGCAGCCAAGGTTTAGCGGGCTACGAGCAGTACTTC
cdr3_aa: CASSQGLAGYEQYF

j_call: TRBJ1-5
clone_size: few
d_call: -
v_call: TRBV18
cdr3_nt: TGTGCCAGCTCACCTGGGCAGACTCCTAGCAATCAGCCCCAGCATTTT
cdr3_aa: CASSPGQTPSNQPQHF

j_call: TRBJ2-1
clone_size: -
d_call: -
v_call: TRBV30
cdr3_nt: TGTGCCTGGAATAAGAGGCAGGGGTACAATGAGCAGTTCTTC
cdr3_aa: CAWNKRQGYNEQFF

j_call: TRBJ1-4
clone_size: -
d_call: -
v_call: TRBV29-1
cdr3_nt: TGCAGCGTGCGAGCGACTTCTAATGAAAAACTGTTTTTT
cdr3_aa: CSVRATSNEKLFF

j_call: TRBJ2-5
clone_size: -
d_call: -
v_call: TRBV30
cdr3_nt: TGTGCCTGGAGTGGCCAGGGTGTGGAGACCCAGTACTTC
cdr3_aa: CAWSGQGVETQYF

j_call: TRBJ2-1
clone_size: -
d_call: -
v_call: TRBV20-1
cdr3_nt: TGCAGTGCGGGGGGTGGAGGTGAGCAGTTCTTC
cdr3_aa: CSAGGGGEQFF

j_call: TRBJ2-7
clone_size: -
d_call: -
v_call: TRBV2
cdr3_nt: TGTGCCAGCAGTGAGCAACCCCGGGGGGAGCAGTACTTC
cdr3_aa: CASSEQPRGEQYF

j_call: TRBJ1-2
clone_size: once
d_call: TRBD1
v_call: TRBV19
cdr3_nt: TGTGCCAGTAGTCCCTTTTCCTCGGACAGGGGGCTGGTTACCTTC
cdr3_aa: CASSPFSSDRGLVTF

j_call: TRBJ2-7
clone_size: -
d_call: -
v_call: TRBV4-1
cdr3_nt: TGCGCCAGCAAACCGGGGCAAGGGGGGGACACCTACGAGCAGTACTTC
cdr3_aa: CASKPGQGGDTYEQYF

j_call: TRBJ1-1
clone_size: -
d_call: TRBD1
v_call: TRBV29-1
cdr3_nt: TGCAGCGTAGAGCCAGGGGGTAGGAACACTGAAGCTTTCTTT
cdr3_aa: CSVEPGGRNTEAFF

j_call: TRBJ2-7
clone_size: -
d_call: -
v_call: TRBV9
cdr3_nt: TGTGCCAGCAGCCCCGAGGGGGGGGCCTACGAGCAGTACTTC
cdr3_aa: CASSPEGGAYEQYF

j_call: TRBJ2-7
clone_size: -
d_call: TRBD2
v_call: TRBV15
cdr3_nt: TGTGCCACCAGCAGCGGCGGAATGGGACTAGTATACGAGCAGTACTTC
cdr3_aa: CATSSGGMGLVYEQYF

j_call: TRBJ2-2
clone_size: once
d_call: TRBD2
v_call: TRBV6-1
cdr3_nt: TGTGCCAGCAGTGAACTAGCGGGATTCACCGGGGAGCTGTTTTTT
cdr3_aa: CASSELAGFTGELFF

j_call: TRBJ1-6
clone_size: -
d_call: -
v_call: TRBV5-4
cdr3_nt: TGTGCCAGCAGCTTAATCGACAGCACTAATTCACCCCTCCACTTT
cdr3_aa: CASSLIDSTNSPLHF

j_call: TRBJ2-1
clone_size: few
d_call: TRBD2
v_call: TRBV30
cdr3_nt: TGTGCCTGGGCTAGCGGGCCCTACAATGAGCAGTTCTTC
cdr3_aa: CAWASGPYNEQFF

j_call: TRBJ2-7
clone_size: few
d_call: -
v_call: TRBV2
cdr3_nt: TGTGCCAGCAGTGTTCAGAAGTGGTACGAGCAGTACTTC
cdr3_aa: CASSVQKWYEQYF

j_call: TRBJ1-6
clone_size: -
d_call: -
v_call: TRBV30
cdr3_nt: TGTGCCTGGAGTGTAAGAGGGGAATCACCCCCCCACTTT
cdr3_aa: CAWSVRGESPPHF

j_call: TRBJ2-2
clone_size: -
d_call: TRBD1
v_call: TRBV25-1
cdr3_nt: TGTGCCAGCAGTGGCGGGACAGGGGGCGGTGGCACCGGGGAGCTGTTTTTT
cdr3_aa: CASSGGTGGGGTGELFF

j_call: TRBJ2-7
clone_size: -
d_call: -
v_call: TRBV2
cdr3_nt: TGTGCCAGCAGTGGTCAAGGGGGCTACGAGCAGTACTTC
cdr3_aa: CASSGQGGYEQYF

j_call: TRBJ1-3
clone_size: once
d_call: -
v_call: TRBV5-1
cdr3_nt: TGCGCCAGCAGCTGGGCGGTTGGAAACACCATATATTTT
cdr3_aa: CASSWAVGNTIYF

j_call: TRBJ1-6
clone_size: -
d_call: -
v_call: TRBV14
cdr3_nt: TGTGCCAGCAGCCAAGCGGGCCTAAAAAAACCCCTCCACTTT
cdr3_aa: CASSQAGLKKPLHF

j_call: TRBJ2-7
clone_size: -
d_call: TRBD1
v_call: TRBV9
cdr3_nt: TGTGCCAGCAGCTCCCGGGACAGGGTTCTGGGGATAGGAAAAGGTATTGGACTCTACGAGCAGTACTTC
cdr3_aa: CASSSRDRVLGIGKGIGLYEQYF

j_call: TRBJ2-7
clone_size: -
d_call: -
v_call: TRBV6-1
cdr3_nt: TGTGCCAGCGGTAGATGGGACGAGCAGTACTTC
cdr3_aa: CASGRWDEQYF

j_call: TRBJ1-5
clone_size: -
d_call: -
v_call: TRBV7-9
cdr3_nt: TGTGCCAGCAGCCAACCAGGAAAGAGCAATCAGCCCCAGCATTTT
cdr3_aa: CASSQPGKSNQPQHF

j_call: TRBJ2-5
clone_size: -
d_call: -
v_call: TRBV6-1
cdr3_nt: TGTGCCAGCAGTTCGACTGGGCGGGAGACCCAGTACTTC
cdr3_aa: CASSSTGRETQYF

j_call: TRBJ2-5
clone_size: -
d_call: TRBD2
v_call: TRBV4-1
cdr3_nt: TGCGCCAGCAGCCAAGTCAGTTTAACGGGAGGAAAAGAGACCCAGTACTTC
cdr3_aa: CASSQVSLTGGKETQYF

j_call: TRBJ1-2
clone_size: -
d_call: -
v_call: TRBV2
cdr3_nt: TGTGCCAGCAGTGAAGCCGGGGGGGGGAACTATGGCTACACCTTC
cdr3_aa: CASSEAGGGNYGYTF

j_call: TRBJ1-6
clone_size: -
d_call: -
v_call: TRBV19
cdr3_nt: TGTGCCAGTAGTACCCCCGAGACAGGCATCCAGTCACCCCTCCACTTT
cdr3_aa: CASSTPETGIQSPLHF

j_call: TRBJ1-6
clone_size: few
d_call: TRBD1
v_call: TRBV7-3
cdr3_nt: TGTGCCAGCAGCTTAGGGACAGGGGAAAATTCACCCCTCCACTTT
cdr3_aa: CASSLGTGENSPLHF

j_call: TRBJ1-3
clone_size: -
d_call: TRBD1
v_call: TRBV7-3
cdr3_nt: TGTGCCAGCAGCTTAGGGACAGGGTTTGGCGGAAACACCATATATTTT
cdr3_aa: CASSLGTGFGGNTIYF

j_call: TRBJ2-1
clone_size: -
d_call: TRBD2
v_call: TRBV6-1
cdr3_nt: TGTGCCAGCAGTGAAGCGGGACTAGCGGGAGATCAGTTCTTC
cdr3_aa: CASSEAGLAGDQFF

j_call: TRBJ2-2
clone_size: -
d_call: -
v_call: TRBV6-1
cdr3_nt: TGTGCCAGCAGGACGGTGGGCCTCGACACCGGGGAGCTGTTTTTT
cdr3_aa: CASRTVGLDTGELFF

j_call: TRBJ1-4
clone_size: -
d_call: -
v_call: TRBV9
cdr3_nt: TGTGCCAGCAGCGTAGCTCCCGTGTTGAATGAAAAACTGTTTTTT
cdr3_aa: CASSVAPVLNEKLFF